This TCR beta chain was sequenced during a study of shared clonotypes between healthy human individuals. Whole-study context: Participating donors consisted of two women and a few men aged 18 to 49.

The CDR3 totals 16 residues. Trimming at V came to 5 bases and at J to 2 bases, leaving 8 bases not matched to a gene. Germline V gene lookup returns CDR1 LNHDA and CDR2 SQIVND (reference sequence). Under the authors' procedure: In the immunoSEQ data, sequences were junction-only and lacked quality scores, so filtering differed. Generated by immunoSEQ multiplex PCR, the TCRdb table keeps only in-frame clones and is missing some. Clone size and the V and J calls come from that table; the DNA yielded D and trimming. The sample contains 2 million to 2.5 million clones, roughly 92% of which appear only once.

The sequenced material came from naive CD4+ T cells from PBMCs. As to subset: CD45RA+ positively selected. The chain couples TRBV19 to TRBJ2-1; 8 bases map to TRBD1. This receptor was identified in a young man in good health. Some clones in this sample may be carry-over from other donors' samples. CDR3 DNA sequence: TGTGCCAGTAGTCAGGGGGCCCTCCCCCCCTACAATGAGCAGTTCTTC. The encoded protein is CASSQGALPPYNEQFF.